The rows below give T cell receptor beta chains drawn from one sample of a study of blood T cell repertoires in COVID-19. Clones were read by immunoSEQ multiplex PCR, and TCRdb kept only the in-frame ones, dropping some. The data hold roughly 250,000 clones, with approximately 91% observed a single time. The sequenced sample was peripheral blood. These receptors came from a young woman with acute or convalescent COVID-19. Both conserved end residues are part of each CDR3. A D gene is named only where the DNA matches it firmly. Clone size appears in some rows only: once, few, many, or a class for an expanded clone.

CDR3aa: CASSLGGAAAYEQYF
CDR3nt: TGCGCCAGCAGCCTCGGTGGAGCGGCGGCTTACGAGCAGTACTTC
abundance: .
j_gene: TRBJ2-7
v_gene: TRBV4-3
d_gene: .

CDR3aa: CASGLVPPGASSETQYF
CDR3nt: TGTGCTAGTGGTTTGGTACCTCCGGGAGCTTCGTCGGAGACCCAGTACTTC
abundance: .
j_gene: TRBJ2-5
v_gene: TRBV12-5
d_gene: .

CDR3aa: CASSPKGLVMSGEQFF
CDR3nt: TGCGCCAGCAGCCCGAAGGGACTAGTCATGTCCGGTGAGCAGTTCTTC
abundance: .
j_gene: TRBJ2-1
v_gene: TRBV5-1
d_gene: TRBD2

CDR3aa: CASSARGRGVARTEAFF
CDR3nt: TGTGCCAGTAGTGCCCGAGGGCGGGGTGTGGCGCGCACTGAAGCTTTCTTT
abundance: .
j_gene: TRBJ1-1
v_gene: TRBV19
d_gene: .

CDR3aa: CASSQDRGFSYEQYF
CDR3nt: TGCGCCAGCAGCCAGGACAGGGGGTTTTCCTACGAGCAGTACTTC
abundance: .
j_gene: TRBJ2-7
v_gene: TRBV5-1
d_gene: TRBD1

CDR3aa: CASSSNTPQGRGETQYF
CDR3nt: TGCGCCAGCAGCTCCAATACTCCCCAGGGAAGGGGAGAGACCCAGTACTTC
abundance: .
j_gene: TRBJ2-5
v_gene: TRBV5-1
d_gene: .

CDR3aa: CASSLGAGGLAGEADTQYF
CDR3nt: TGCGCCAGCAGCTTGGGGGCCGGGGGATTAGCGGGAGAGGCAGATACGCAGTATTTT
abundance: .
j_gene: TRBJ2-3
v_gene: TRBV5-1
d_gene: TRBD2

CDR3aa: CATSRQGEQYF
CDR3nt: TGTGCCACCTCACGACAGGGTGAGCAGTACTTC
abundance: .
j_gene: TRBJ2-7
v_gene: TRBV24-1
d_gene: TRBD1

CDR3aa: CASSRSGVVSEQYF
CDR3nt: TGTGCCAGCAGTCGTAGCGGAGTCGTCTCCGAGCAGTACTTC
abundance: .
j_gene: TRBJ2-7
v_gene: TRBV6-5
d_gene: .

CDR3aa: CASSLEAGLTYEQYF
CDR3nt: TGCGCCAGCAGCTTGGAGGCAGGTTTGACCTACGAGCAGTACTTC
abundance: .
j_gene: TRBJ2-7
v_gene: TRBV5-1
d_gene: .

CDR3aa: CSVPGQINTEAFF
CDR3nt: TGCAGCGTCCCGGGACAGATAAACACTGAAGCTTTCTTT
abundance: once
j_gene: TRBJ1-1
v_gene: TRBV29-1
d_gene: TRBD1

CDR3aa: CASSDGGNTIYF
CDR3nt: TGTGCCAGCAGTGACGGGGGAAACACCATATATTTT
abundance: .
j_gene: TRBJ1-3
v_gene: TRBV6-2/TRBV6-3
d_gene: .

CDR3aa: CASSPWRGSQETQYF
CDR3nt: TGTGCCAGCAGCCCCTGGCGGGGTTCCCAAGAGACCCAGTACTTC
abundance: .
j_gene: TRBJ2-5
v_gene: TRBV6-5
d_gene: .

CDR3aa: CASSPTAGAPETQYF
CDR3nt: TGTGCCAGCTCACCTACAGCGGGAGCCCCAGAGACCCAGTACTTC
abundance: .
j_gene: TRBJ2-5
v_gene: TRBV18
d_gene: TRBD2

CDR3aa: CAWSSSYNEKLFF
CDR3nt: TGTGCCTGGAGTTCATCCTATAATGAAAAACTGTTTTTT
abundance: .
j_gene: TRBJ1-4
v_gene: TRBV30
d_gene: .

CDR3aa: CASSLIRGTEAFF
CDR3nt: TGTGCCAGTAGTTTAATCAGGGGAACTGAAGCTTTCTTT
abundance: .
j_gene: TRBJ1-1
v_gene: TRBV19
d_gene: .

CDR3aa: CASSYPTSKQFF
CDR3nt: TGTGCCAGCAGTTACCCTACTAGTAAGCAGTTCTTC
abundance: .
j_gene: TRBJ2-1
v_gene: TRBV6-2/TRBV6-3
d_gene: .

CDR3aa: CASSVDAGLNQPQHF
CDR3nt: TGTGCCAGCAGCGTAGACGCAGGACTCAATCAGCCCCAGCATTTT
abundance: .
j_gene: TRBJ1-5
v_gene: TRBV9
d_gene: .

CDR3aa: CASGLTVTYEQYF
CDR3nt: TGTGCTAGTGGTTTGACGGTCACCTACGAGCAGTACTTC
abundance: .
j_gene: TRBJ2-7
v_gene: TRBV12-5
d_gene: .

CDR3aa: CAWSLGASYEQYF
CDR3nt: TGTGCCTGGAGTCTGGGGGCGAGTTACGAGCAGTACTTC
abundance: .
j_gene: TRBJ2-7
v_gene: TRBV30
d_gene: .

CDR3aa: CASSPPGLAGGYNEQFF
CDR3nt: TGTGCCAGCAGCCCCCCGGGACTAGCGGGAGGGTACAATGAGCAGTTCTTC
abundance: .
j_gene: TRBJ2-1
v_gene: TRBV7-9
d_gene: TRBD2

CDR3aa: CASSVAGGSSGNTIYF
CDR3nt: TGTGCCAGCAGCGTAGCCGGGGGGAGCTCTGGAAACACCATATATTTT
abundance: .
j_gene: TRBJ1-3
v_gene: TRBV9
d_gene: .

CDR3aa: CASSYISGRSDEQFF
CDR3nt: TGTGCCAGCAGTTATATTAGCGGGAGATCGGATGAGCAGTTCTTC
abundance: .
j_gene: TRBJ2-1
v_gene: TRBV27
d_gene: TRBD2

CDR3aa: CASSSPPGGRATDTQYF
CDR3nt: TGTGCCAGCAGCTCACCACCAGGCGGGAGGGCCACAGATACGCAGTATTTT
abundance: .
j_gene: TRBJ2-3
v_gene: TRBV7-2
d_gene: TRBD2

CDR3aa: CASSQDSGRAIEQYF
CDR3nt: TGTGCCAGCAGCCAAGATTCCGGGAGGGCCATCGAGCAGTACTTC
abundance: .
j_gene: TRBJ2-7
v_gene: TRBV14
d_gene: TRBD2

CDR3aa: CASSVTSRSDVEQYF
CDR3nt: TGTGCCAGCAGCGTAACGAGTCGGAGCGATGTCGAGCAGTACTTC
abundance: .
j_gene: TRBJ2-7
v_gene: TRBV27
d_gene: .

CDR3aa: CASSPIKTFSEQYF
CDR3nt: TGTGCCAGCAGCCCGATTAAGACATTTTCCGAGCAGTACTTC
abundance: .
j_gene: TRBJ2-7
v_gene: TRBV7-9
d_gene: .

CDR3aa: CASSRRLNTDTQYF
CDR3nt: TGTGCCAGCAGCCGGCGGCTCAACACAGATACGCAGTATTTT
abundance: .
j_gene: TRBJ2-3
v_gene: TRBV11-2
d_gene: .

CDR3aa: CASSVSGTSGRKTDTQYF
CDR3nt: TGTGCCAGCAGCGTATCCGGGACTAGCGGGAGAAAGACAGATACGCAGTATTTT
abundance: .
j_gene: TRBJ2-3
v_gene: TRBV9
d_gene: TRBD2

CDR3aa: CASSPDYSVSTDTQYF
CDR3nt: TGTGCCAGCTCACCAGACTACTCAGTTAGCACAGATACGCAGTATTTT
abundance: .
j_gene: TRBJ2-3
v_gene: TRBV18
d_gene: .

CDR3aa: CASSPIARQRSYEQYF
CDR3nt: TGTGCCAGCAGCCCCATCGCGAGACAGCGATCCTACGAGCAGTACTTC
abundance: .
j_gene: TRBJ2-7
v_gene: TRBV11-2
d_gene: .

CDR3aa: CASSYAGDGNTEAFF
CDR3nt: TGTGCCAGCAGTTACGCGGGCGATGGGAACACTGAAGCTTTCTTT
abundance: .
j_gene: TRBJ1-1
v_gene: TRBV6-5
d_gene: .

CDR3aa: CASDDRGIETQYF
CDR3nt: TGTGCCAGCGATGACAGGGGTATCGAGACCCAGTACTTC
abundance: .
j_gene: TRBJ2-5
v_gene: TRBV7-9
d_gene: TRBD1

CDR3aa: CASSTQRARGETQYF
CDR3nt: TGTGCCAGCAGCACTCAGCGGGCGAGGGGAGAGACCCAGTACTTC
abundance: .
j_gene: TRBJ2-5
v_gene: TRBV11-2
d_gene: .

CDR3aa: CASSPGRTAYGYTF
CDR3nt: TGTGCCAGCAGCCCTGGTAGGACAGCCTATGGCTACACCTTC
abundance: .
j_gene: TRBJ1-2
v_gene: TRBV7-2
d_gene: .

CDR3aa: CASSPGTSGSEQYF
CDR3nt: TGTGCCAGCAGCCCCGGGACTAGCGGGTCCGAGCAGTACTTC
abundance: .
j_gene: TRBJ2-7
v_gene: TRBV25-1
d_gene: TRBD2

CDR3aa: CASSTRQQETQYF
CDR3nt: TGTGCCAGCAGTACGCGACAGCAAGAGACCCAGTACTTC
abundance: .
j_gene: TRBJ2-5
v_gene: TRBV12-3/TRBV12-4
d_gene: .

CDR3aa: CASSQTGSNQPQHF
CDR3nt: TGTGCCAGCAGCCAGACAGGGAGCAATCAGCCCCAGCATTTT
abundance: .
j_gene: TRBJ1-5
v_gene: TRBV14
d_gene: TRBD1

CDR3aa: CASSIGDRGYNQPQHF
CDR3nt: TGTGCCAGTAGTATCGGGGACAGGGGCTACAATCAGCCCCAGCATTTT
abundance: .
j_gene: TRBJ1-5
v_gene: TRBV19
d_gene: TRBD1

CDR3aa: CASRFWRRKNTEAFF
CDR3nt: TGTGCCAGCCGCTTTTGGCGGAGGAAAAACACTGAAGCTTTCTTT
abundance: .
j_gene: TRBJ1-1
v_gene: TRBV5-5
d_gene: .

CDR3aa: CASSEQNEQFF
CDR3nt: TGTGCCAGCAGCGAGCAAAATGAGCAGTTCTTC
abundance: .
j_gene: TRBJ2-1
v_gene: TRBV7-8
d_gene: .

CDR3aa: CASSQVRLTSGSTYNEQFF
CDR3nt: TGTGCCAGCAGCCAAGTTCGGTTGACTAGCGGGAGCACCTACAATGAGCAGTTCTTC
abundance: .
j_gene: TRBJ2-1
v_gene: TRBV14
d_gene: TRBD2

CDR3aa: CASSQPVAAITQQYF
CDR3nt: TGCGCCAGCAGCCAACCCGTGGCGGCAATCACTCAGCAGTACTTC
abundance: .
j_gene: TRBJ2-7
v_gene: TRBV4-1
d_gene: .

CDR3aa: CATKDLDLAPSTDTQYF
CDR3nt: TGTGCCACTAAGGATCTGGATCTAGCGCCGAGCACAGATACGCAGTATTTT
abundance: .
j_gene: TRBJ2-3
v_gene: TRBV10-3
d_gene: .

CDR3aa: CASSERLGAFF
CDR3nt: TGTGCCAGCAGTGAGAGACTCGGGGCTTTCTTT
abundance: .
j_gene: TRBJ1-1
v_gene: TRBV2
d_gene: .

CDR3aa: CASSLDRGYTF
CDR3nt: TGTGCCAGCAGCTTGGACAGAGGCTACACCTTC
abundance: .
j_gene: TRBJ1-2
v_gene: TRBV7-9
d_gene: .

CDR3aa: CATRKQGGDTEAFF
CDR3nt: TGTGCCACCAGGAAACAGGGAGGGGACACTGAAGCTTTCTTT
abundance: .
j_gene: TRBJ1-1
v_gene: TRBV24-1
d_gene: .

CDR3aa: CASSLGSGGYEQFF
CDR3nt: TGTGCCAGCAGCTTGGGATCCGGGGGGTATGAGCAGTTCTTC
abundance: .
j_gene: TRBJ2-1
v_gene: TRBV5-6
d_gene: TRBD2

CDR3aa: CASRKPLAGELFF
CDR3nt: TGTGCCAGCAGAAAACCTCTAGCCGGGGAGCTGTTTTTT
abundance: .
j_gene: TRBJ2-2
v_gene: TRBV6-5
d_gene: .

CDR3aa: CASSIAAGLEGNTIYF
CDR3nt: TGTGCCAGTAGTATAGCGGCGGGACTGGAGGGAAACACCATATATTTT
abundance: .
j_gene: TRBJ1-3
v_gene: TRBV19
d_gene: .

CDR3aa: CASSRTGGGYNEQFF
CDR3nt: TGTGCCAGCAGTAGAACAGGGGGTGGGTACAATGAGCAGTTCTTC
abundance: .
j_gene: TRBJ2-1
v_gene: TRBV7-9
d_gene: TRBD1